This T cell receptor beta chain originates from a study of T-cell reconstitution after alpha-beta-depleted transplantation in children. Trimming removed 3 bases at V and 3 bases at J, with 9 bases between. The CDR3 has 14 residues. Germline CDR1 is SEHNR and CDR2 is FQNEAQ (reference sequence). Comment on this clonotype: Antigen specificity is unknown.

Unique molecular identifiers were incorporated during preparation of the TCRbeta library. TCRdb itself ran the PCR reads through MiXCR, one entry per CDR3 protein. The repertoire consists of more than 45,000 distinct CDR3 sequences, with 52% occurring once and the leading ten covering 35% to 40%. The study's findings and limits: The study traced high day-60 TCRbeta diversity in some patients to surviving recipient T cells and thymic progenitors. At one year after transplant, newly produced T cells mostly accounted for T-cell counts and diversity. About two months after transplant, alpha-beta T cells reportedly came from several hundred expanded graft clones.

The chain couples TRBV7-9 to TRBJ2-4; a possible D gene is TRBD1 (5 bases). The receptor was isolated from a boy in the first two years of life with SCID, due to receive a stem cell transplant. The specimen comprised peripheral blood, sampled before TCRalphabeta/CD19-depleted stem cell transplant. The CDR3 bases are TGTGCCAGCAGCTTTCAGGGCGGCAAAAACATTCAGTACTTC. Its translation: CASSFQGGKNIQYF.